This TCR beta chain was profiled in a study of shared clonotypes between healthy human individuals. Per the germline V gene, CDR1 is LGHNA and CDR2 is YSLEER. J lost 10 bases, V lost 4 bases, and 8 bases had no gene match. The CDR3 extends over 15 amino acids. Free of recent acute infections or vaccinations, the donors were healthy HIV-negative adults. Study-wide points: Non-shared clonotypes had lower generation probabilities than clonotypes shared by all four sorted-subset donors.

Profiled with immunoSEQ multiplex PCR; TCRdb holds only in-frame clones, not every one. The data show approximately 2,300,000 clones, with 92% seen just once and 0.3% to 0.45% held by the top ten. As for this clone: Its antigen is currently unknown. Other DNA sequences in the sample encode the same CDR3.

This chain connects TRBV4-3 to TRBJ2-1; TRBD2 agrees at 12 bases. This receptor was taken from a man between 18 and 29 years old in good health. Some clones in this sample may be carry-over from other donors' samples. The sequenced sample was naive CD4+ T cells from PBMCs. Documented subset: CD45RA+ positively selected. CDR3 sequence: CASSRASGRAGEQFF. CDR3 DNA sequence: TGCGCCAGCAGCCGAGCTAGCGGGAGGGCCGGAGAGCAGTTCTTC.